Listed below are T cell receptor beta chains from one sample, sequenced in a study of blood T cell repertoires in COVID-19. The data were produced by immunoSEQ multiplex PCR, yet TCRdb's version contains in-frame clones alone and is incomplete. Of about 130,000 clones listed, 84% are singletons. Sequencing used peripheral blood. These receptors originate from a woman in her 30s who had recovered from COVID-19. Both conserved end residues are trimmed from each CDR3.

len,v_gene,j_gene,CDR3aa
14,TRBV11-2,TRBJ2-1,ASSLSGGHSYNEQF
10,TRBV27,TRBJ2-2,ASSFLTGELF
13,TRBV19,TRBJ1-5,ASSKWGQGNQPQH
13,TRBV6-4,TRBJ2-1,ASSDCLAGDNEQF
14,TRBV25-1,TRBJ2-3,ASTQSDRGKTDTQY
12,TRBV5-1,TRBJ1-2,ASSAMGANYGYT
11,TRBV29-1,TRBJ2-7,SVTSGRSYEQY
14,TRBV20-1,TRBJ2-3,SASHPRVLSTDTQY
12,TRBV5-4,TRBJ2-7,ASKPGQGNYEQY
13,TRBV4-1,TRBJ1-1,ASSLTGTGVTEAF
13,TRBV7-6,TRBJ1-1,ASRDVLGLNTEAF
12,TRBV2,TRBJ2-2,ASSDYGSPGELF
13,TRBV10-2,TRBJ2-3,ASRDSGRATDTQY
13,TRBV19,TRBJ1-2,ASSIQTGVNYGYT
14,TRBV16,TRBJ2-1,ASSQWLAGPYNEQF
11,TRBV19,TRBJ1-2,ASRRDSVYGYT
12,TRBV19,TRBJ1-4,ASSKVGVSEKLF
13,TRBV7-8,TRBJ2-7,ASSFRQGKNYEQY
12,TRBV27,TRBJ2-7,ASSPSEGSYEQY
10,TRBV30,TRBJ2-2,AGDRGAGELF
13,TRBV18,TRBJ1-1,ASSPRTGENTEAF
12,TRBV19,TRBJ2-1,ASSGLNRVNEQF
12,TRBV13,TRBJ2-1,ASNILAEYNEQF
11,TRBV24-1,TRBJ2-3,ATGTSGTDTQY
11,TRBV5-6,TRBJ1-2,ASSLGPPYGYT
12,TRBV7-9,TRBJ2-2,ASSLARNTGELF
11,TRBV27,TRBJ1-6,ASSLTGGLPLH
15,TRBV5-1,TRBJ2-5,ASSLEVGGAENETQY
13,TRBV19,TRBJ1-1,ASYRAGPMNTEAF
14,TRBV5-1,TRBJ2-3,ASSLILAGGTDTQY
11,TRBV19,TRBJ2-4,ATRRERENIQY
13,TRBV5-1,TRBJ2-5,ASSYSGGLGETQY
11,TRBV13,TRBJ1-1,ASSLKRYTEAF
10,TRBV5-1,TRBJ2-1,ASTLTNNEQF
12,TRBV18,TRBJ2-1,ATSGGSSYNEQF
11,TRBV2,TRBJ1-2,ASSEPGGYGYT
16,TRBV14,TRBJ1-1,ASSQESMLTGQNTEAF
12,TRBV6-1,TRBJ2-2,ASSLGGNTGELF
13,TRBV11-2,TRBJ1-4,ASSLSGGINEKLF
14,TRBV15,TRBJ1-5,ATSKTSQGTNQPQH
12,TRBV18,TRBJ1-1,ASSPDRGNTEAF
13,TRBV18,TRBJ1-4,ASSPTVGGSEKLF
10,TRBV12-3/TRBV12-4,TRBJ2-1,ASSFHYNEQF
11,TRBV24-1,TRBJ2-7,ATSDRLGHEQY
11,TRBV25-1,TRBJ2-1,ASSDPMQVEQF
9,TRBV6-1,TRBJ2-5,ASSERAGTY
11,TRBV3-1/TRBV3-2,TRBJ2-5,ASSHTRAETQY
10,TRBV6-5,TRBJ1-1,ASTTGFTEAF
11,TRBV30,TRBJ2-3,AWSVGGSDTQY
11,TRBV11-2,TRBJ2-5,ASRSGLSETQY
14,TRBV19,TRBJ1-5,ASSETGANFYQPQH
13,TRBV7-8,TRBJ1-1,ASSLLGRQNTEAF
13,TRBV14,TRBJ1-1,ASSQVSGEVTEAF
13,TRBV2,TRBJ1-6,ASRSRDRMNSPLH